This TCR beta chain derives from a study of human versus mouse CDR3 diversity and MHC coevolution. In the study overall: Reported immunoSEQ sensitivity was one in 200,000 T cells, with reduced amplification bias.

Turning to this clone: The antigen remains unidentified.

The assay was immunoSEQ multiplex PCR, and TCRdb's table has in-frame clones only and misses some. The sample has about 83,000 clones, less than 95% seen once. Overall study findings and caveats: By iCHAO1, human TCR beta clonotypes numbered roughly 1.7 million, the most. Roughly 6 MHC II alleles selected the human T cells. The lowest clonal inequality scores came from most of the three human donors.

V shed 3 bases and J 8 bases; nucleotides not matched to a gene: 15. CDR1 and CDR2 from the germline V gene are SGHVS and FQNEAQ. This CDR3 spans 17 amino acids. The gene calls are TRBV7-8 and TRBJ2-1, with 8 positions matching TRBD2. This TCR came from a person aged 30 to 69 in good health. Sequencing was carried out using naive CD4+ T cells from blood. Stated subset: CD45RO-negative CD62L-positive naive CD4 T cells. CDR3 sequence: CASSFTKRGTLGHEQFF. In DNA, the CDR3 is TGTGCCAGCAGCTTCACCAAGCGGGGGACCTTAGGGCATGAGCAGTTCTTC.